This TCR beta chain was retrieved from a study of T cell responses to AZD1222 COVID-19 vaccine. Study details: Combined were second doses at about 4 or about 12 weeks.

As to this clone: Its antigen is unknown.

Between the trimmed V and J ends, which lost 5 bases and 7 bases, there was a span of 12 bases. Germline lookup yields CDR1 LGHDT and CDR2 YNNKEL (reference sequence). CDR3 size: 13 residues. Using immunoSEQ multiplex PCR, the repertoire was profiled, and TCRdb retains in-frame clones only, with some absent. This table has 150,000 or so clones, 80% to 95% appearing once. The study's findings and limits: Among AZD1222 vaccinees, only 5 to 7 were seropositive at baseline. Nearly half of the spike-specific TCRs reportedly recognize variant regions that carry no mutations.

The source of this sequence is an adult in good health. This chain uses TRBV3-1 (or the pseudogene TRBV3-2) with TRBJ2-1; D might be TRBD2 (6 bases). Material: peripheral blood, obtained on day 0 of AZD1222 vaccination. The CDR3 sequence is CASSKRRENEQFF. Here the CDR3 DNA reads TGTGCCAGCAGCAAAAGACGGGAGAATGAGCAGTTCTTC.